What follows is one T cell receptor beta chain and its context. Its target is unknown. The data stem from a study of T cell clones after liver transplantation. About the study: Liver transplant recipients had immunosuppression withdrawal attempted within 2 years. Tolerant meant at least one year fully off immunosuppression without liver enzymes above twice normal.

TCRbeta sequences of proliferating CFSE-low MLR cells were labeled alloreactive. Pre-transplant recipient cells responded to graft donor PBMCs, splenocytes, lymph-node cells, or third-party PBMCs. The CDR3 contains 13 residues. The V gene lost 2 bases and the J gene lost 2 bases, with 5 bases spanning the gap. CDR1 is SSHAT and CDR2 is FNYEAQ in the germline V gene (reference sequence). The data were produced by immunoSEQ multiplex PCR, yet TCRdb's version contains in-frame clones alone and is incomplete. The sample shows several thousand clones, over 20% of them seen only once. The chain is built from TRBV7-7 and TRBJ2-3; D unclear. This receptor was identified in a human patient who received a liver transplant. A subset of T cells may come from the graft donor. The specimen was CD4+ T cells from cultured PBMCs. The CDR3 here is CASSLIHTDTQYF. The CDR3 coding sequence is TGTGCCAGCAGCTTAATCCACACAGATACGCAGTATTTT.